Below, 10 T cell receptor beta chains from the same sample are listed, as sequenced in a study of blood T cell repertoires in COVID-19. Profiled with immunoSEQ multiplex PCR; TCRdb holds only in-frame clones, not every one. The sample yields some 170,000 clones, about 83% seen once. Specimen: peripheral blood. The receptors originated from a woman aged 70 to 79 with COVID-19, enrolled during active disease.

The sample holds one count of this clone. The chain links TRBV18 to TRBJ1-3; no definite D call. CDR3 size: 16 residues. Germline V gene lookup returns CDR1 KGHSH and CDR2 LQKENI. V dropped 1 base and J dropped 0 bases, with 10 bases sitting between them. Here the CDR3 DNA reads TGTGCCAGCTCACCACTTATGAGAGACTCTGGAAACACCATATATTTT. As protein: CASSPLMRDSGNTIYF.

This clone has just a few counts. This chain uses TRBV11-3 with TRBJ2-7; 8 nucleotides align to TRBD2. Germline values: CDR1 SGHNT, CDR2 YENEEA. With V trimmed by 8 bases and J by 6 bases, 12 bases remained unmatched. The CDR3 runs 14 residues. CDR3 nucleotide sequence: TGTGCCAGCGGATTAGCGGGGAACCCCTTCGAGCAGTACTTC. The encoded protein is CASGLAGNPFEQYF.

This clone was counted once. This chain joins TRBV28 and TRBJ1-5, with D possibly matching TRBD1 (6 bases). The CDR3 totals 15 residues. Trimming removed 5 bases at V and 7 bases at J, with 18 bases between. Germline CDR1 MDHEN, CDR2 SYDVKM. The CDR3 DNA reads TGTGCCAGCAGTCCTCCGGCCGGGGGGCCACAGCCCCAGCATTTT. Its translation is CASSPPAGGPQPQHF.

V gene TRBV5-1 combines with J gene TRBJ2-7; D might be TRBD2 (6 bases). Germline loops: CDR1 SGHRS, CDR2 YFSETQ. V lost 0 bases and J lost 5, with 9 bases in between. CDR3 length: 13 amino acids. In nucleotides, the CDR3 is TGCGCCAGCAGCTTGGCCGGGGGTGACGAGCAGTACTTC. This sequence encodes CASSLAGGDEQYF.

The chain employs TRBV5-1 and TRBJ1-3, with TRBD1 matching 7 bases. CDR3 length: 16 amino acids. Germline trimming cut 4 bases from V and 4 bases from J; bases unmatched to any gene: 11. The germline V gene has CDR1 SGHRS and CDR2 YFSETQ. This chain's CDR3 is CASSARQGLGGNTIYF. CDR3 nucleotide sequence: TGCGCCAGCAGCGCTCGACAGGGCCTGGGAGGAAACACCATATATTTT.

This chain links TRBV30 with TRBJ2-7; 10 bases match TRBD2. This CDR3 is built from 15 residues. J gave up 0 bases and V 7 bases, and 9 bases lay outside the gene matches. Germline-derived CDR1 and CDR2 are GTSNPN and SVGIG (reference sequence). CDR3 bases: TGTGCCTCACAACAGGGGACTAGCGACTCCTACGAGCAGTACTTC. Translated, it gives CASQQGTSDSYEQYF.

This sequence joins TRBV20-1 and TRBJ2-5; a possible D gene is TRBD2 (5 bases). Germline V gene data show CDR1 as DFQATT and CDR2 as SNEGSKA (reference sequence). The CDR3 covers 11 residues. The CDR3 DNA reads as TGCACTATTAGCGTGGCGGAGACCCAGTACTTC. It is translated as CTISVAETQYF.

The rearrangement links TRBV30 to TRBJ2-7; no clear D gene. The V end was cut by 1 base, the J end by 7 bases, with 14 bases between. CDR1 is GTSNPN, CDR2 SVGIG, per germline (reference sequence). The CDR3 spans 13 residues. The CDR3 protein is CAWSASYTREQYF. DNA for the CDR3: TGTGCCTGGAGTGCCTCGTATACGAGAGAGCAGTACTTC. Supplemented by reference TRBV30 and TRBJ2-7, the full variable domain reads SQTIHQWPATLVQPVGSPLSLECTVEGTSNPNLYWYRQAAGRGLQLLFYSVGIGQISSEVPQNLSASRPQDRQFILSSKKLLLSDSGFYLCAWSASYTREQYFGPGTRLTVT.

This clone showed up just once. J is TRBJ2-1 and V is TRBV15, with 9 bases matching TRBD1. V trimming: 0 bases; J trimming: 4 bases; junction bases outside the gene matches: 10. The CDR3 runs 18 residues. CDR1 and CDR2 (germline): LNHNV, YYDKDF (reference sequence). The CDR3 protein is CATSRDLGGTGLYNEQFF. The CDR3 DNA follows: TGTGCCACCAGCAGAGATCTTGGTGGGACAGGGCTATACAATGAGCAGTTCTTC.

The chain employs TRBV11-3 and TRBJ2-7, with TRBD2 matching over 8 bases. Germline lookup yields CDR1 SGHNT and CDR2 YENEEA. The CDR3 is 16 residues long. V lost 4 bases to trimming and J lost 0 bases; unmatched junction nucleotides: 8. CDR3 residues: CASSSLTGGSSYEQYF. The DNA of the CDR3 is TGTGCCAGCAGCTCTCTTACGGGAGGGAGCTCCTACGAGCAGTACTTC.